Following are 31 T cell receptor beta chains from one sample sequenced in a study of T-cell memory formation after mild COVID-19. TCRdb called the 5' RACE reads again in MiXCR, with one record for every CDR3 protein. The sample lists around 320,000 distinct CDR3 sequences, approximately 29% occurring once. Source material: PBMCs or a T cell subset sorted from them (not recorded which). The receptors were gathered from an adult woman who had mild COVID-19 (a few samples of this study predate the infection). Cell type and time point are not known.

The rearrangement joins TRBV7-2 to TRBJ2-3, with D hard to call. Germline values: CDR1 SGHTA, CDR2 FQGNSA. V lost 4 bases, J lost 0 bases, and 14 bases lay in between. The CDR3 extends over 16 amino acids. CDR3 nucleotide sequence: TGTGCCAGCAGCTACGGACCTAACCCTAGCACAGATACGCAGTATTTT. Protein sequence: CASSYGPNPSTDTQYF.

This clonotype turned up a few times. This chain connects TRBV19 to TRBJ2-5; TRBD1 aligns across 10 bases. The junction had 12 bases not matched to a gene; V was cut back by 3 bases and J by 5 bases. The CDR3 has 17 residues. The germline CDR1 and CDR2 sequences are LNHDA and SQIVND (reference sequence). CDR3 amino acids: CASSISDRGRPGETQYF. CDR3 nucleotides: TGTGCCAGTAGTATCTCAGACAGGGGGCGCCCCGGGGAGACCCAGTACTTC.

In this sample, this clonotype turned up a few times. This chain connects TRBV6-1 to TRBJ2-1; 15 bases are a match to TRBD2. The CDR3 has 17 residues. Looked up from germline, CDR1 is MNHNS and CDR2 is SASEGT. V lost 2 bases and J lost 9; bases outside the gene matches: 8. The CDR3 loop is CASSEIGTSGRRGEQFF. CDR3 coding DNA: TGTGCCAGCAGTGAAATTGGGACTAGCGGGAGGAGGGGTGAGCAGTTCTTC.

The genes are TRBV20-1 and TRBJ2-3; 9 bases line up with TRBD2. Trimming removed 3 bases from V and 6 bases from J; junction bases left unmatched: 7. This CDR3 is built from 14 residues. Germline V CDR1 and CDR2: DFQATT, SNEGSKA (reference sequence). CDR3 DNA: TGCAGTGCTAGGTCTAGCGGGAAAATTGATACGCAGTATTTT. This translates into CSARSSGKIDTQYF.

The chain has TRBV12-3 or TRBV12-4 and TRBJ2-4, with 8 bases fitting TRBD1. The ends lost 4 bases at V and 2 bases at J; junction bases unmatched: 13. The CDR3 sequence is 18 residues long. As DNA, the CDR3 is TGTGCCAGCAGTTCGGGGGCAGGGGGCAGAGGATCCAAAAACATTCAGTACTTC. Encoded protein: CASSSGAGGRGSKNIQYF.

This sequence joins TRBV18 and TRBJ2-3; TRBD2 agrees at 12 bases. Germline CDR1 reads KGHSH; CDR2 reads LQKENI. V trimming: 5 bases; J trimming: 3 bases; junction bases outside the gene matches: 0. This CDR3 has 14 residues. CDR3 sequence reads: CASSGLAGTDTQYF. The DNA of the CDR3 is TGTGCCAGCTCAGGACTAGCGGGAACAGATACGCAGTATTTT.

V is TRBV2 and J is TRBJ2-7; TRBD2 matches at 7 bases. The CDR3 runs 12 residues. Trimming removed 6 bases from V and 3 bases from J; junction bases left unmatched: 2. Germline V lookup: CDR1 SNHLY, CDR2 FYNNEI. The chain's CDR3 is CASRGGGYEQYF. The CDR3 DNA sequence: TGTGCCAGCAGAGGCGGGGGCTACGAGCAGTACTTC.

V is TRBV7-3 and J is TRBJ1-2; D is ambiguous. The CDR3 spans 14 residues. From germline, CDR1 is SGHTA and CDR2 FQGTGA. V lost 0 bases to trimming and J lost 4 bases, with 9 bases between them. CDR3 sequence (DNA): TGTGCCAGCAGCTTAACTCCGGGGATCTATGGCTACACCTTC. It translates to CASSLTPGIYGYTF.

The chain couples TRBV4-3 to TRBJ2-3; D perhaps matches TRBD2 (5 bases). The CDR3 runs to 16 residues. Germline CDR1 is LGHNA and CDR2 is YSLEER. Deletions cut 0 bases from V and 2 bases from J, with 12 bases between. The CDR3 region has the DNA TGCGCCAGCAGCCAAGATGTAGGGAGCTCCACAGATACGCAGTATTTT. Translated, it gives CASSQDVGSSTDTQYF.

This clonotype showed up just a few times. The chain has TRBV7-8 and TRBJ2-3; TRBD1 or TRBD2 may be the D gene (5 bases each). In germline, CDR1 is SGHVS, CDR2 FQNEAQ. The CDR3 has 14 amino acids. The germline V and J ends were trimmed by 5 bases and 3 bases, with 12 bases remaining between them. This CDR3 reads CASSQEGRTDTQYF. The CDR3 region has the DNA TGTGCCAGCAGCCAAGAGGGGCGGACAGATACGCAGTATTTT.

The chain has TRBV6-5 and TRBJ2-2; D is possibly TRBD2 (5 bases). V lost 6 bases and J 0 bases, leaving 11 bases between the germline ends. Germline V gene data show CDR1 as MNHEY and CDR2 as SVGAGI. The CDR3 extends over 15 amino acids. The CDR3 nucleotides read TGTGCCAGCAGCCAGAGAGGGACGAACACCGGGGAGCTGTTTTTT. Translated, it gives CASSQRGTNTGELFF.

This clonotype was seen a handful of times. The V call is TRBV6-5, the J call TRBJ1-2; 10 bases map to TRBD1. Germline CDR1 is MNHEY and CDR2 is SVGAGI. The CDR3 is made up of 15 amino acids. J lost 4 bases, V lost 0 bases, and 2 bases had no gene match. As DNA, the CDR3 is TGTGCCAGCAGTTACTCGGGGACAGGGGTCTATGGCTACACCTTC. It is translated as CASSYSGTGVYGYTF.

V is TRBV18 and J is TRBJ1-1, with D possibly matching TRBD1 (6 bases). V was pared by 3 bases and J by 3 bases, with 14 bases between. CDR3 length equals 15 residues. The germline V gene has CDR1 KGHSH and CDR2 LQKENI. CDR3 loop: CASSPPSGGHTEAFF. In DNA form, the CDR3 reads TGTGCCAGCTCACCTCCATCTGGGGGGCACACTGAAGCTTTCTTT.

The chain recombines TRBV4-3 with TRBJ1-2; possible D gene TRBD1, 5 bases. The germline gives CDR1 LGHNA, CDR2 YSLEER. V was shortened by 1 base and J by 4 bases, with 13 bases between the two germline ends. The CDR3 covers 15 residues. CDR3 sequence: CASSQAPTGAYGYTF. Written as DNA, the CDR3 is TGCGCCAGCAGCCAAGCTCCCACAGGAGCCTATGGCTACACCTTC.

V and J are TRBV27 and TRBJ1-6; TRBD1 might be the D (5 bases). CDR1 and CDR2 from the germline V gene are MNHEY and SMNVEV (reference sequence). With 0 bases removed from V and 7 bases from J, the gap between germline ends came to 13 bases. The CDR3 is made up of 16 amino acids. The CDR3 nucleotides are TGTGCCAGCAGTTTATCCGCCCAGGGTGGGAATTCACCCCTCCACTTT. This sequence encodes CASSLSAQGGNSPLHF.

At least ten counts were recorded for this clonotype. The rearrangement uses TRBV29-1 and TRBJ1-1; D is ambiguous. CDR1 SQVTM and CDR2 ANQGSEA come from the germline V gene. With 8 bases removed from V and 8 bases from J, the gap between germline ends came to 15 bases. The CDR3 spans 11 residues. CDR3 amino acids: CSSVMVGEAFF. CDR3 in DNA: TGCAGCTCAGTAATGGTGGGAGAAGCTTTCTTT.

This clonotype was detected a few times. The chain carries TRBV10-2 and TRBJ2-7; TRBD2 aligns across 13 bases. V gave up 3 bases and J gave up 2 bases; unmatched junction bases: 1. The germline V gene has CDR1 WSHSY and CDR2 SAAADI. The CDR3 runs 15 residues. The CDR3 sequence is CASSETSGGAYEQYF. CDR3 DNA: TGCGCCAGCAGTGAAACTAGCGGGGGGGCCTACGAGCAGTACTTC.

CDR3 DNA: TGTGCCAGCAGTAGAGAGGGTATCGCTTATGGCTACACCTTC. It codes for CASSREGIAYGYTF. The chain joins TRBV11-2 to TRBJ1-2, with no clear D. Trimming removed 6 bases at V and 5 bases at J, with 16 bases between. Looked up from germline, CDR1 is SGHAT and CDR2 is FQNNGV. This CDR3 is 14 amino acids long.

This clonotype was observed a handful of times. The chain recombines TRBV7-8 with TRBJ2-4; D is possibly TRBD2 (5 bases). Germline loops: CDR1 SGHVS, CDR2 FQNEAQ. V was pared by 4 bases and J by 3 bases, with 13 bases between. The CDR3 contains 15 residues. CDR3 amino acids: CASSSDSRVKNIQYF. The CDR3 bases are TGTGCCAGCAGCTCGGACTCTAGGGTCAAAAACATTCAGTACTTC.

The chain is built from TRBV7-2 and TRBJ2-1; 13 bases map to TRBD2. CDR1 is SGHTA and CDR2 is FQGNSA in the germline V gene. This CDR3 region has 17 residues. The V and J ends lost 5 bases and 6 bases, in that order; junction bases with no gene match: 10. CDR3 sequence reads: CASSLWVGTSGTNEQFF. The CDR3 DNA reads as TGTGCCAGCAGCCTCTGGGTGGGGACTAGCGGGACCAATGAGCAGTTCTTC.

This clonotype appeared a few times. This chain uses TRBV12-3 or TRBV12-4 with TRBJ2-5; 9 bases are shared with TRBD2. With V trimmed by 7 bases and J by 3 bases, 9 bases remained unmatched. The CDR3 extends over 15 amino acids. The CDR3 spells CASTLGSGSKETQYF. CDR3 coding DNA: TGTGCCAGCACCCTCGGTAGCGGGAGTAAAGAGACCCAGTACTTC.

This clonotype appeared a few times. The chain couples TRBV29-1 to TRBJ2-1; D remains ambiguous. CDR3 length: 14 amino acids. Germline V gene data show CDR1 as SQVTM and CDR2 as ANQGSEA. Trimming left V 4 bases short and J 0 bases short, with 10 bases between. The CDR3 spells CSVASPSSYNEQFF. CDR3 nucleotide sequence: TGCAGCGTTGCCTCTCCTAGCTCCTACAATGAGCAGTTCTTC.

This chain uses TRBV11-3 with TRBJ2-1, with TRBD1 identical over 8 bases. The CDR3 contains 15 residues. Germline-derived CDR1 and CDR2 are SGHNT and YENEEA. J gave up 4 bases and V 4 bases, and 6 bases lay outside the gene matches. The CDR3 loop reads CASSWDRSRYNEQFF. As DNA, the CDR3 is TGTGCCAGCAGCTGGGACAGGTCGAGGTACAATGAGCAGTTCTTC.

This clonotype was seen a handful of times. The chain combines TRBV24-1 with TRBJ2-7; D is uncertain. V dropped 4 bases and J dropped 1 base, with 7 bases sitting between them. The length of the CDR3 is 13 residues. The germline V gene encodes CDR1 KGHDR and CDR2 SFDVKD. CDR3 region: CATSEGHSYEQYF. The CDR3 nucleotides read TGTGCCACCAGTGAGGGCCATTCCTACGAGCAGTACTTC.

The CDR3 bases are TGCAGCGTTGCCGGGAGGGCCTCATCGGAGCAGTTCTTC. Translating it yields CSVAGRASSEQFF. This sequence joins TRBV29-1 and TRBJ2-1; 8 bases are a match to TRBD2. With 4 bases clipped from V and 10 bases from J, the junction kept 9 bases outside the gene matches. Germline CDR1 is SQVTM and CDR2 is ANQGSEA. The CDR3 is 13 residues long.

The gene calls are TRBV12-3 or TRBV12-4 and TRBJ1-1, with D maybe TRBD1 (6 bases). Trimming pared 6 bases from V and 4 bases from J, leaving 12 bases between. This CDR3 is 13 amino acids long. The CDR3: CASSPQGFTEAFF. In DNA form, the CDR3 reads TGTGCCAGCAGCCCACAGGGATTCACTGAAGCTTTCTTT.

This clonotype has more than one count but fewer than ten. V is TRBV18 and J is TRBJ1-1; a weak D match, TRBD1 (6 bases). This CDR3 contains 14 residues. CDR1 and CDR2 (germline): KGHSH, LQKENI. Trimming took 6 bases from V and 3 from J, leaving 14 bases between them. The DNA for the CDR3 is TGTGCCAGCTCGCAACAGGGTAAAGACACTGAAGCTTTCTTT. Translating it yields CASSQQGKDTEAFF.

The chain joins TRBV3-1 to TRBJ2-1; D ambiguous. Germline CDR1 LGHDT, CDR2 YNNKEL (reference sequence). There are 12 residues in the CDR3. Trimming stripped 1 base from V and 4 bases from J, with 2 bases between. The CDR3 sequence is CASSQVYNEQFF. As DNA, the CDR3 is TGTGCCAGCAGCCAAGTGTACAATGAGCAGTTCTTC.

The chain recombines TRBV20-1 with TRBJ2-1; D remains unclear. Trimming removed 3 bases from V and 3 bases from J, with 9 bases in between. The CDR3 sequence is 13 residues long. Germline V gene data show CDR1 as DFQATT and CDR2 as SNEGSKA (reference sequence). The CDR3 DNA reads TGCAGTGCTAGTGAGGACCTCTACAATGAGCAGTTCTTC. Translated: CSASEDLYNEQFF.

The genes are TRBV4-3 and TRBJ1-5, with 8 bases that match TRBD1. Germline trimming cut 3 bases from V and 2 bases from J; bases unmatched to any gene: 12. The germline gives CDR1 LGHNA, CDR2 YSLEER. The CDR3 has 18 residues. CDR3 protein: CASSQVHVQGAGNQPQHF. CDR3 nucleotides: TGCGCCAGCAGCCAGGTCCACGTTCAGGGGGCTGGCAATCAGCCCCAGCATTTT.

Here the CDR3 DNA reads TGTGCCAGCAGTGAAAGACCCCCAGGGACAAAGACCCAGTACTTC. Translation gives CASSERPPGTKTQYF. This chain connects TRBV2 to TRBJ2-5; TRBD1 is a possible D gene (6 bases). CDR1 is SNHLY and CDR2 is FYNNEI in the germline V gene. This CDR3 spans 15 amino acids. V was trimmed by 2 bases and J by 6 bases, leaving 16 bases between them.